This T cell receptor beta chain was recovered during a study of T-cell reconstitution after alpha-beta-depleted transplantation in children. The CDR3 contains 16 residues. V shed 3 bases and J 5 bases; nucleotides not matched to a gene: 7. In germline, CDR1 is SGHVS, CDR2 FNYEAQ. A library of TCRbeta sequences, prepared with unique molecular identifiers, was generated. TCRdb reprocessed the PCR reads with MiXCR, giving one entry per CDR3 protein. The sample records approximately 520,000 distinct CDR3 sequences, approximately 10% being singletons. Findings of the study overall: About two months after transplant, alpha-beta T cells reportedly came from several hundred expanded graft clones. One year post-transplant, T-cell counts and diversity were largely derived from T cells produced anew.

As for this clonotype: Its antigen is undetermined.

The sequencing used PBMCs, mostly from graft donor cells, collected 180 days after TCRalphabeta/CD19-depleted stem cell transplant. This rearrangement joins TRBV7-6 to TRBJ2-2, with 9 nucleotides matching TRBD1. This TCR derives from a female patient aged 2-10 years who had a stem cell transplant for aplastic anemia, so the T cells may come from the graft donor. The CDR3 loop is CASSFAPGQGTGELFF. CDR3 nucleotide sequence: TGTGCCAGCAGCTTTGCCCCGGGACAGGGAACCGGGGAGCTGTTTTTT. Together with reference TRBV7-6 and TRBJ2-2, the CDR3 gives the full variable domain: GAGVSQSPRYKVTKRGQDVALRCDPISGHVSLYWYRQALGQGPEFLTYFNYEAQQDKSGLPNDRFSAERPEGSISTLTIQRTEQRDSAMYRCASSFAPGQGTGELFFGEGSRLTVL.